One and the same sample provided the 20 T cell receptor beta chains below, sequenced in a study of shared clonotypes between healthy human individuals. CD45RO-negative cells were positively selected for CCR7, leaving out terminally differentiated effector memory CD45RA+ cells. Sequenced by immunoSEQ multiplex PCR; TCRdb stores in-frame clones only, minus some. The sample holds 2 million to 2.5 million clones, 85% to 95% seen once. What was sequenced was naive CD8+ T cells from PBMCs. All receptors derive from a man between 18 and 35 years old in good health. Some clones in this sample may be carry-over from other donors' samples.

The chain recombines TRBV27 with TRBJ2-7, with 9 bases lining up with TRBD1. This CDR3 is 15 amino acids long. The germline gives CDR1 MNHEY, CDR2 SMNVEV (reference sequence). Trimming at V came to 5 bases and at J to 5 bases, leaving 10 bases not matched to a gene. The chain's CDR3 is CASSPTRTGDDEQYF. The CDR3, as DNA: TGTGCCAGCAGTCCAACACGGACAGGGGACGACGAGCAGTACTTC.

The rearrangement joins TRBV7-6 to TRBJ2-7, with D possibly being TRBD1 or TRBD2 (5 bases each). The V end lost 5 bases, the J end lost 3 bases, and 29 bases lay between the germline ends. In germline, CDR1 is SGHVS, CDR2 FNYEAQ. The CDR3 runs 19 residues. The CDR3 sequence is CASSPPLGDRKGTHYEQYF. In DNA, the CDR3 is TGTGCCAGCAGCCCACCTTTGGGGGACCGAAAAGGCACACACTACGAGCAGTACTTC.

V gene TRBV11-2 combines with J gene TRBJ1-2; TRBD1 matches at 7 bases. The CDR3 runs to 14 residues. The germline CDR1 and CDR2 sequences are SGHAT and FQNNGV. V lost 5 bases, J lost 5 bases, and 8 bases stayed unmatched. The CDR3 DNA reads TGTGCCAGCAGCGCGACAGGGCCCTCTTATGGCTACACCTTC. It specifies CASSATGPSYGYTF.

The V call is TRBV19, the J call TRBJ2-7; D uncertain. The V end was cut by 3 bases, the J end by 0 bases, with 9 bases between. The length of the CDR3 is 14 residues. CDR1 and CDR2 from the germline V gene are LNHDA and SQIVND (reference sequence). CDR3 region: CASSMTRLSYEQYF. CDR3 DNA sequence: TGTGCCAGTAGTATGACTCGCCTCTCCTACGAGCAGTACTTC.

The genes are TRBV2 and TRBJ2-2; no reliable D call. CDR3 length: 14 residues. The V gene's germline CDR1 is SNHLY and CDR2 FYNNEI. Trimming stripped 3 bases from V and 2 bases from J, with 7 bases between. The CDR3 DNA reads TGTGCCAGCAGTGATCCCAGAAACACCGGGGAGCTGTTTTTT. Encoded protein: CASSDPRNTGELFF.

This chain uses TRBV5-4 with TRBJ2-1; D perhaps matches TRBD2 (5 bases). Germline assignment: CDR1 SGHNT and CDR2 YYREEE (reference sequence). V lost 3 bases to trimming and J lost 7 bases, with 11 bases between them. The CDR3 covers 13 residues. The CDR3, as DNA: TGTGCCAGCAGCTACTCAGAGGGTAATGAGCAGTTCTTC. Protein product: CASSYSEGNEQFF. The full variable domain, rest sourced from reference TRBV5-4 and TRBJ2-1, is ETGVTQSPTHLIKTRGQQVTLRCSSQSGHNTVSWYQQALGQGPQFIFQYYREEENGRGNFPPRFSGLQFPNYSSELNVNALELDDSALYLCASSYSEGNEQFFGPGTRLTVL.

The rearrangement links TRBV4-1 to TRBJ2-7, with D uncertain. The CDR3 loop spans 16 amino acids. V dropped 0 bases and J dropped 4 bases, with 16 bases sitting between them. Germline loops: CDR1 MGHRA, CDR2 YSYEKL. The CDR3 loop is CASSQDNRYLGYEQYF. The DNA for the CDR3 is TGCGCCAGCAGCCAAGATAATCGATACTTGGGTTACGAGCAGTACTTC.

Of note for this clone: The sample contains more than one DNA sequence encoding this CDR3. The chain combines TRBV9 with TRBJ2-2, with no clear D. The CDR3 totals 13 residues. Trimming stripped 2 bases from V and 5 bases from J, with 7 bases between. CDR1 SGDLS and CDR2 YYNGEE come from the germline V gene. CDR3 nucleotide sequence: TGTGCCAGCAGCGTGGGGTGGACCGGGGAGCTGTTTTTT. It encodes CASSVGWTGELFF.

The rearrangement joins TRBV6-6 to TRBJ1-3; D is ambiguous. There are 15 residues in the CDR3. V lost 4 bases and J lost 0, with 10 bases in between. Germline V gene sequence: CDR1 MNHNY, CDR2 SVGAGI (reference sequence). Written as DNA, the CDR3 is TGTGCCAGCAGTTTTGTATACGGCTCTGGAAACACCATATATTTT. This gives the protein CASSFVYGSGNTIYF.

The rearrangement joins TRBV7-9 to TRBJ2-4; D uncertain. This CDR3 contains 17 residues. Germline values: CDR1 SEHNR, CDR2 FQNEAQ (reference sequence). V lost 2 bases and J 0 bases, leaving 14 bases between the germline ends. The CDR3 nucleotides read TGTGCCAGCAGCTTATTCCGAGAAACACTAGCCAAAAACATTCAGTACTTC. It encodes CASSLFRETLAKNIQYF.

The chain links TRBV5-1 to TRBJ1-2; TRBD1 matches at 8 bases. In germline, CDR1 is SGHRS, CDR2 YFSETQ. The J segment lost 6 bases and the V segment lost 1 base, leaving 5 bases of the junction unmatched. This CDR3 has 14 residues. The CDR3 DNA is TGCGCCAGCAGCTTGACTGCAGGGGGCGATGGCTACACCTTC. Its protein is CASSLTAGGDGYTF.

The genes are TRBV13 and TRBJ2-3; the D is unclear. Per germline, CDR1 PRHDT and CDR2 FYEKMQ (reference sequence). Between the trimmed V and J ends, which lost 1 base and 2 bases, there was a span of 4 bases. The CDR3 has 13 amino acids. This chain's CDR3 is CASSLEATDTQYF. The CDR3 bases are TGTGCCAGCAGCTTAGAGGCCACAGATACGCAGTATTTT. Full variable domain (rest looked up from reference TRBV13 and TRBJ2-3): AAGVIQSPRHLIKEKRETATLKCYPIPRHDTVYWYQQGPGQDPQFLISFYEKMQSDKGSIPDRFSAQQFSDYHSELNMSSLELGDSALYFCASSLEATDTQYFGPGTRLTVL.

The chain is built from TRBV6-5 and TRBJ2-5; D unclear. Germline loops: CDR1 MNHEY, CDR2 SVGAGI. This CDR3 has 16 amino acids. V lost 0 bases to trimming and J lost 2 bases, with 13 bases between them. The CDR3 coding sequence is TGTGCCAGCAGTTACTCGTCCGGCGAATTTCAAGAGACCCAGTACTTC. This sequence encodes CASSYSSGEFQETQYF.

The genes are TRBV2 and TRBJ1-4; the D is unclear. The germline gives CDR1 SNHLY, CDR2 FYNNEI. CDR3 size: 11 residues. This CDR3 reads CAEGYGEKLFF. In nucleotides, the CDR3 is TGTGCTGAGGGTTACGGGGAAAAACTGTTTTTT.

The chain uses TRBV2 and TRBJ2-7; no firm D call. The CDR3 extends over 11 amino acids. Germline-derived CDR1 and CDR2 are SNHLY and FYNNEI. V shed 4 bases and J shed 5 bases, with 6 bases lying between them. The CDR3, as DNA: TGTGCCAGCAGTGTGGCCCACGAGCAGTACTTC. Translating gives CASSVAHEQYF.

The V and J genes are TRBV30 and TRBJ2-7; D could derive from TRBD1 or TRBD2 (6 bases each). Germline lookup yields CDR1 GTSNPN and CDR2 SVGIG (reference sequence). Trimming shortened V by 4 bases and J by 7 bases, and 20 bases separated the two germline ends. The CDR3 spans 14 residues. This chain's CDR3 is CAWKKGGLFREQYF. CDR3 bases: TGTGCCTGGAAAAAAGGGGGGCTCTTTCGGGAGCAGTACTTC.

The chain has TRBV27 and TRBJ1-4, with D hard to call. The germline V gene encodes CDR1 MNHEY and CDR2 SMNVEV (reference sequence). This CDR3 is built from 13 residues. V was cut by 2 bases and J by 8 bases, with 9 bases left in between. CDR3 protein: CASSLVGREKLFF. The CDR3 coding sequence is TGTGCCAGCAGTTTAGTGGGGAGGGAAAAACTGTTTTTT.

This rearrangement joins TRBV27 to TRBJ2-1, with D perhaps TRBD2 (6 bases). The germline V gene encodes CDR1 MNHEY and CDR2 SMNVEV (reference sequence). The CDR3 covers 15 residues. V lost 4 bases and J 7 bases, leaving 17 bases between the germline ends. CDR3 residues: CASSYKRIGSNEQFF. DNA of the CDR3: TGTGCCAGCAGTTACAAGCGAATCGGGAGTAATGAGCAGTTCTTC.

The V and J genes are TRBV5-4 and TRBJ2-3; 10 bases align to TRBD1. From germline, CDR1 is SGHNT and CDR2 YYREEE (reference sequence). V lost 3 bases, J lost 6 bases, and 13 bases stayed unmatched. The CDR3 runs 17 residues. The CDR3: CASSSMDRGFIWDTQYF. CDR3 DNA: TGTGCCAGCAGCTCCATGGACAGGGGGTTTATCTGGGATACGCAGTATTTT.

The V call is TRBV13, the J call TRBJ1-2; possible D gene TRBD1, 5 bases. Germline V gene sequence: CDR1 PRHDT, CDR2 FYEKMQ (reference sequence). This CDR3 comprises 15 residues. Trimming left V 5 bases short and J 3 bases short, with 16 bases between. The CDR3 region has the DNA TGTGCCAGCAGCAAATTGGGGGAATTCGACTATGGCTACACCTTC. This sequence encodes CASSKLGEFDYGYTF. The full variable domain, completed using reference TRBV13 and TRBJ1-2, is AAGVIQSPRHLIKEKRETATLKCYPIPRHDTVYWYQQGPGQDPQFLISFYEKMQSDKGSIPDRFSAQQFSDYHSELNMSSLELGDSALYFCASSKLGEFDYGYTFGSGTRLTVV.